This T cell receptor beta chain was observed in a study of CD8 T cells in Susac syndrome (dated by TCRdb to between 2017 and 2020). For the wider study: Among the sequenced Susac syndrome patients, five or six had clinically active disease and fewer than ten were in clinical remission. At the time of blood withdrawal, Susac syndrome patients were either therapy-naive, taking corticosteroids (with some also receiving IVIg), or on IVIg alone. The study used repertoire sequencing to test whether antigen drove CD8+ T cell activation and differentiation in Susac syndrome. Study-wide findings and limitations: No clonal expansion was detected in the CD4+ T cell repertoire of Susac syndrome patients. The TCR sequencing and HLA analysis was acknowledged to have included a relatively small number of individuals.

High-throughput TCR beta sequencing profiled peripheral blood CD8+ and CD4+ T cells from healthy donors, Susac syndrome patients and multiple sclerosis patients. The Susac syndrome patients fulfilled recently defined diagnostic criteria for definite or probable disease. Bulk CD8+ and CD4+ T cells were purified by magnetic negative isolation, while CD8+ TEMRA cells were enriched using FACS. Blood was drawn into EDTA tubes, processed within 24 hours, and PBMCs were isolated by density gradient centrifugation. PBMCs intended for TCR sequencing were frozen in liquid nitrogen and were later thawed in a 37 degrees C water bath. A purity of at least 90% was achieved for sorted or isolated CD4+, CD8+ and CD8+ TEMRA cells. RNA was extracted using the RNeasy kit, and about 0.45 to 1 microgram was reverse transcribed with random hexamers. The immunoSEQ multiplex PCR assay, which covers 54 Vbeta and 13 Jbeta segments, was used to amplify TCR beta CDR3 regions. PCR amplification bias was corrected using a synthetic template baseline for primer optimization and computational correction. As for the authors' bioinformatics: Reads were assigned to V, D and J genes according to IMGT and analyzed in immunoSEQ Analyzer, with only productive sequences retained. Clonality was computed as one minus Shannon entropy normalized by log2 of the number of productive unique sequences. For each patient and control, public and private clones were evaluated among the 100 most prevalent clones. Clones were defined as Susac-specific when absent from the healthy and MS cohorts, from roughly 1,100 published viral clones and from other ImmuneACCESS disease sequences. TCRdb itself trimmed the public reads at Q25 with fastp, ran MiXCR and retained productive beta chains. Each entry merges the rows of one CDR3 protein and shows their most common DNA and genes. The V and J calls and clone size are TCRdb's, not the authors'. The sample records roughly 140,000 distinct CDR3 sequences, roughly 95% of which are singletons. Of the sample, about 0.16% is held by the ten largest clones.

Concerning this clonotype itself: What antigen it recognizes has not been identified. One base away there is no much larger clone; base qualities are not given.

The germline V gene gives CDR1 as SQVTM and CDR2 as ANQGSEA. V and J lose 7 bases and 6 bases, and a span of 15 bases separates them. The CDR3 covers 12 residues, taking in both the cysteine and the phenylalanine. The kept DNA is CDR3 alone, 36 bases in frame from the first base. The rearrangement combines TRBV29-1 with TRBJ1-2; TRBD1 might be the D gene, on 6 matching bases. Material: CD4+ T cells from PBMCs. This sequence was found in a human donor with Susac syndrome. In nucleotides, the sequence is TGCAGCGCGGGTGAAACAGGGCATGGCTACACCTTC. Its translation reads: CSAGETGHGYTF.